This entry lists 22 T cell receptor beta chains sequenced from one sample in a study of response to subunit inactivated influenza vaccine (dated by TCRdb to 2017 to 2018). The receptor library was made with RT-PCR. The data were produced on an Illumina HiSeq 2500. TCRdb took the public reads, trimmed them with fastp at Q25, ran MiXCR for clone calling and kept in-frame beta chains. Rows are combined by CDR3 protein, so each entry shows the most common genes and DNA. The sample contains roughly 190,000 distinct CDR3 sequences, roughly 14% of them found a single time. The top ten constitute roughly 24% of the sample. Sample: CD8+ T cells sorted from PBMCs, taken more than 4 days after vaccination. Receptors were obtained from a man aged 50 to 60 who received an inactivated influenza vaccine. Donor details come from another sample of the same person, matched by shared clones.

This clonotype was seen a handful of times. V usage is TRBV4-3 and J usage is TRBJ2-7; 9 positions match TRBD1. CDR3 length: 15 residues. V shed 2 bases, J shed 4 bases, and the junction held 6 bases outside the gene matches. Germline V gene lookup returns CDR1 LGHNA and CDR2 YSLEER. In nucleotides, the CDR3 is TGCGCCAGCAGCCAAAATACAGGGGGCAGTTACGAGCAGTACTTC. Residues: CASSQNTGGSYEQYF.

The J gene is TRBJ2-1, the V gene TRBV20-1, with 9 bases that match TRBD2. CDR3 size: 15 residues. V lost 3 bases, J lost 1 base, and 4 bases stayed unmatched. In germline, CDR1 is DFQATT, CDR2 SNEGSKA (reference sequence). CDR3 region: CSASVTSGSYNEQFF. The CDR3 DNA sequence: TGCAGTGCTAGCGTTACTAGCGGGTCCTACAATGAGCAGTTCTTC.

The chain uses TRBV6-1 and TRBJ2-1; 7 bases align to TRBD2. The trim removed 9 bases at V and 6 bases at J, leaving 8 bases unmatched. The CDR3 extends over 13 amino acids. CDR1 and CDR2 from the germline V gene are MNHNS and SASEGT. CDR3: CASALGLFNEQFF. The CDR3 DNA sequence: TGTGCCAGTGCCCTGGGACTATTCAATGAGCAGTTCTTC.

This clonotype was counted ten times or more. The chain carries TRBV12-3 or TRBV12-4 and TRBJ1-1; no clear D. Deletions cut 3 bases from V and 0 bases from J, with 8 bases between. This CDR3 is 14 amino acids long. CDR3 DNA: TGTGCCAGCAGTTTGTCTGGGATGAACACTGAAGCTTTCTTT. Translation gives CASSLSGMNTEAFF.

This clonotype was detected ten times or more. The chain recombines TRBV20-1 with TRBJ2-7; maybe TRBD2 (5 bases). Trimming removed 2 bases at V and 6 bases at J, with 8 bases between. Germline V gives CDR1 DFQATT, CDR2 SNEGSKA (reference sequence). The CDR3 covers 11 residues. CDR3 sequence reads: CSARSGIEQYF. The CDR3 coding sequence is TGCAGTGCTAGATCCGGGATCGAGCAGTACTTC.

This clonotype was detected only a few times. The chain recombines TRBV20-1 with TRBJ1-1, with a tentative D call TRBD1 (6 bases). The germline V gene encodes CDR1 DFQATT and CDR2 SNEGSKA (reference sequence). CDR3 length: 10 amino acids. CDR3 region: CSRGNTEAFF. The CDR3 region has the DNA TGCAGCAGGGGGAACACTGAAGCTTTCTTT.

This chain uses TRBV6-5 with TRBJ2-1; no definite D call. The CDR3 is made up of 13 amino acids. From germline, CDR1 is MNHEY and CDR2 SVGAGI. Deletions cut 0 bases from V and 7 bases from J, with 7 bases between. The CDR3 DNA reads TGTGCCAGCAGTTACTCGTCCATTAATGAGCAGTTCTTC. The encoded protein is CASSYSSINEQFF.

The CDR3 coding sequence is TGCAGTGCTAGAGATTTTGGGGGTCCCGGAGATACGCAGTATTTT. It is translated as CSARDFGGPGDTQYF. This chain joins TRBV20-1 and TRBJ2-3; D tentatively reads TRBD1 or TRBD2 (5 bases each). Germline V gives CDR1 DFQATT, CDR2 SNEGSKA (reference sequence). Trimming removed 0 bases from V and 5 bases from J, with 15 bases in between. CDR3 length: 15 residues.

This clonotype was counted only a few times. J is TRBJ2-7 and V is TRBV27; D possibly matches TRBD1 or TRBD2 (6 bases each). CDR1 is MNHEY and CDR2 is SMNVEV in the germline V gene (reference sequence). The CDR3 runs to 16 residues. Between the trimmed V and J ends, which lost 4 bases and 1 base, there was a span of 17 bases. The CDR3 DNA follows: TGTGCCAGCAGTTATCGTTCGAGGGGGGCGTCCTACGAGCAGTACTTC. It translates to CASSYRSRGASYEQYF.

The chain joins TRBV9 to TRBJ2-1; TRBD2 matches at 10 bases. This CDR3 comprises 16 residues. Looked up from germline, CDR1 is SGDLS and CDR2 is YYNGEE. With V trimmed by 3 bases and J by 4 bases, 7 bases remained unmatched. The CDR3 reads CASSASGTSAYNEQFF. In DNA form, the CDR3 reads TGTGCCAGCAGCGCGTCCGGGACTAGCGCTTACAATGAGCAGTTCTTC.

The chain's CDR3 is CASSWDGLTGELFF. DNA for the CDR3: TGTGCCAGCAGTTGGGACGGACTCACCGGGGAGCTGTTTTTT. V gene TRBV12-3 or TRBV12-4 combines with J gene TRBJ2-2; D might be TRBD1 or TRBD2, each matching 5 bases. Trimming took 4 bases from V and 4 from J, leaving 10 bases between them. This CDR3 contains 14 residues.

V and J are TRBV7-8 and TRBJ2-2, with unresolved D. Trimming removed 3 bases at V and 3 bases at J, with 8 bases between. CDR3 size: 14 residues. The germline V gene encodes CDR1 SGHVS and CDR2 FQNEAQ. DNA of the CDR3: TGTGCCAGCAGCTTGGACCACGACACCGGGGAGCTGTTTTTT. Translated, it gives CASSLDHDTGELFF. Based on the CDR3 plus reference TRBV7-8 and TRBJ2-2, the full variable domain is GAGVSQSPRYKVAKRGQDVALRCDPISGHVSLFWYQQALGQGPEFLTYFQNEAQLDKSGLPSDRFFAERPEGSVSTLKIQRTQQEDSAVYLCASSLDHDTGELFFGEGSRLTVL.

Written as DNA, the CDR3 is TGTGCCAGCAGCTTACCGGGACTAGCGGGAGTTTACGAGCAGTACTTC. Translation: CASSLPGLAGVYEQYF. This chain joins TRBV28 and TRBJ2-7; 14 bases are shared with TRBD2. The ends lost 6 bases at V and 4 bases at J; junction bases unmatched: 8. The germline gives CDR1 MDHEN, CDR2 SYDVKM. The CDR3 has 16 residues.

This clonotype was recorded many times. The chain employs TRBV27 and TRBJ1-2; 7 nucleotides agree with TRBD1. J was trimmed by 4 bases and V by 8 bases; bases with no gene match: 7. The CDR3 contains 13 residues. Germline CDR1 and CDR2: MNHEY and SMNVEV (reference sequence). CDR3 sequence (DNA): TGTGCCAGCGGTACAGGGGTGGGCTATGGCTACACCTTC. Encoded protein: CASGTGVGYGYTF.

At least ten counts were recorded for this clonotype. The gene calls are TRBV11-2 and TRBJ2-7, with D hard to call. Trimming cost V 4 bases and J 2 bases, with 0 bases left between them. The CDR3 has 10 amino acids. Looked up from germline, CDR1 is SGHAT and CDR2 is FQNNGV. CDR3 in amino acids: CASSSYEQYF. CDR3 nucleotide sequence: TGTGCCAGCAGCTCCTACGAGCAGTACTTC. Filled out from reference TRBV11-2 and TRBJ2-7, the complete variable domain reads EAGVAQSPRYKIIEKRQSVAFWCNPISGHATLYWYQQILGQGPKLLIQFQNNGVVDDSQLPKDRFSAERLKGVDSTLKIQPAKLEDSAVYLCASSSYEQYFGPGTRLTVT.

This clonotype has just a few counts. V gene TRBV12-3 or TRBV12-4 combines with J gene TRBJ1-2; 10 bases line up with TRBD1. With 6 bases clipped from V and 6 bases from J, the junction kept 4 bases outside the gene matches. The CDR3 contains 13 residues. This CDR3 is CASRSGTGDGYTF. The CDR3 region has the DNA TGTGCCAGCAGATCCGGGACAGGGGATGGCTACACCTTC.

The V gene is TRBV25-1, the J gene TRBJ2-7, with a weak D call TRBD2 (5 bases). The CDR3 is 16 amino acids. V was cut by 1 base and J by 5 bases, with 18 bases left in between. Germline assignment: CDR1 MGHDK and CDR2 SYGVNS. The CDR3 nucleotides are TGTGCCAGCAGTGAATTGTCACGAGGGTTTGGCGACGAGCAGTACTTC. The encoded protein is CASSELSRGFGDEQYF.

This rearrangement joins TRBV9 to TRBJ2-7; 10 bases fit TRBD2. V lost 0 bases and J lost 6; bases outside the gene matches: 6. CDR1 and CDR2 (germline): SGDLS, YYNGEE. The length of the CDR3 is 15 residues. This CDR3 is CASSVGASGSGEQYF. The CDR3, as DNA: TGTGCCAGCAGCGTAGGGGCTAGCGGGAGTGGCGAGCAGTACTTC.

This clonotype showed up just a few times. CDR3 in amino acids: CSVGLAGREQFF. CDR3 nucleotide sequence: TGCAGCGTGGGACTAGCGGGACGGGAGCAGTTCTTC. The chain couples TRBV29-1 to TRBJ2-1; 13 bases fit TRBD2. CDR1 and CDR2 (germline): SQVTM, ANQGSEA. Trimming at V came to 6 bases and at J to 10 bases, leaving 3 bases not matched to a gene. The CDR3 contains 12 residues.

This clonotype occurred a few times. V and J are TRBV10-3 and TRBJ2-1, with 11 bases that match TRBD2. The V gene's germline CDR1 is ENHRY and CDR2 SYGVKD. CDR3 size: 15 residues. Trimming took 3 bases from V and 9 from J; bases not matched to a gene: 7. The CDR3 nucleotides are TGTGCCATCAGTGAACCGACTAGCGGGAACCCTGAGCAGTTCTTC. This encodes CAISEPTSGNPEQFF.

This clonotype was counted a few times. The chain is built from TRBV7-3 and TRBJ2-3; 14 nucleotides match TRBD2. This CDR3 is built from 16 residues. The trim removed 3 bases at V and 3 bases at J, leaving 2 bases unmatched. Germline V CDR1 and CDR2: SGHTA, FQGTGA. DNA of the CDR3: TGTGCCAGCAGCTTCGGACTAGCGGGAGGAACAGATACGCAGTATTTT. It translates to CASSFGLAGGTDTQYF. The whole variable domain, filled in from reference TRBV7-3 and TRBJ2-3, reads GAGVSQTPSNKVTEKGKYVELRCDPISGHTALYWYRQSLGQGPEFLIYFQGTGAADDSGLPNDRFFAVRPEGSVSTLKIQRTERGDSAVYLCASSFGLAGGTDTQYFGPGTRLTVL.

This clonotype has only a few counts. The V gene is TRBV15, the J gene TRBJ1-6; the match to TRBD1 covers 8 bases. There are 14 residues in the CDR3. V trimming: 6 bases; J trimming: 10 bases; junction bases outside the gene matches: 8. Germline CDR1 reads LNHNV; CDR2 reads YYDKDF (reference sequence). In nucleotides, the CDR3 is TGTGCCACCAGTAAGGGACAGGAATTGTCACCCCTCCACTTT. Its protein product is CATSKGQELSPLHF.